This TCR beta chain was sequenced in a study of blood T cells in healthy people across ages. Study results and limitations: There was no known CMV status for donors, so expanded clonotype changes were possibly confounded. The study found more naive CD4+ cells and higher diversity in long-lived than aged donors. PBMC samples, being unsorted, prevented any conclusive comparison of naive and antigen-experienced cells.

Comment on this clonotype: What it binds is unknown.

V dropped 0 bases and J dropped 6; count of bases not matched to a gene: 10. The CDR3 length is 17 residues. From germline, CDR1 is SGHAT and CDR2 FQNNGV. Together with a sample-barcoded 5' primer, a J-beta primer mix was included in a second PCR lasting about 7 to 11 cycles. TCRdb independently ran MiXCR on the 5' RACE reads; one entry per CDR3 protein. This sample has roughly 900,000 distinct CDR3 sequences, with 48% found just once. Donors gave roughly 10 milliliters of peripheral blood apiece. The specimen sequenced was blood. The chain couples TRBV11-2 to TRBJ2-1; 8 nucleotides align to TRBD2. The receptor was isolated from a man aged 25 to 45 in good health. The CDR3 here is CASSLDGFGGAVNEQFF. The CDR3 coding sequence is TGTGCCAGCAGCTTAGACGGGTTCGGGGGGGCCGTCAATGAGCAGTTCTTC. The entire variable domain, with the rest obtained from reference TRBV11-2 and TRBJ2-1, is as follows: EAGVAQSPRYKIIEKRQSVAFWCNPISGHATLYWYQQILGQGPKLLIQFQNNGVVDDSQLPKDRFSAERLKGVDSTLKIQPAKLEDSAVYLCASSLDGFGGAVNEQFFGPGTRLTVL.